This T cell receptor (beta chain) was documented in a study of lymphopenia after photon versus proton radiotherapy. Findings of the study overall: After the lymphocyte nadir, photon-treated repertoires showed oligoclonal expansion, especially of CD8+ Temra cells. Under photons, naive T cells and diversity fell while effector/memory populations rose.

Trimming pared 3 bases from V and 10 bases from J, leaving 13 bases between. Looked up from germline, CDR1 is SQVTM and CDR2 is ANQGSEA. CDR3 size: 12 residues. The repertoire was sequenced with immunoSEQ multiplex PCR; TCRdb's copy has only in-frame clones and lacks some. The sample has some 20,000 clones, 84% seen once; the top ten hold roughly 2.6%. Details on this clone: Its matching antigen is unknown.

Sequenced material: peripheral blood, taken from a patient treated with photon-based radiotherapy. The receptor's source is a woman aged 50 to 65 with pancreatic cancer. V and J are TRBV29-1 and TRBJ2-1; D call uncertain. The CDR3 is CSVDPELGEQFF. The CDR3 DNA follows: TGCAGCGTTGACCCAGAGCTTGGGGAGCAGTTCTTC.